This T cell receptor (beta chain) emerged from a study of PD-L1 blockade in urothelial cancer. Study information: Samples of blood were analyzed 3 weeks (second dose) and 6 weeks after treatment start. A median roughly 150,000 T cells were found in blood samples.

Profiled with immunoSEQ multiplex PCR; TCRdb holds only in-frame clones, not every one. This sample has tens of thousands of clones, with about 90% found just once. Regarding time point: pretreatment peripheral blood. Each patient presented with locally advanced or metastatic urothelial carcinoma. This specimen was PBMCs, taken around atezolizumab (anti-PD-L1) treatment. The receptor's source is a man in his 60s with urothelial cancer.

CDR3 in amino acids: CASSRSGGGRANEKLFF. The CDR3 DNA reads as TGCGCCAGCAGTCGATCTGGGGGGGGCCGGGCTAATGAAAAACTGTTTTTT. The chain uses TRBV5-1 and TRBJ1-4, with D perhaps TRBD1 (6 bases). CDR1 is SGHRS and CDR2 is YFSETQ in the germline V gene. Trimming removed 5 bases from V and 3 bases from J, with 20 bases in between. This CDR3 is built from 17 residues.